Sequencing of this T cell receptor (beta chain) was carried out in a study of T cell responses to AZD1222 COVID-19 vaccine. General study points: Of spike-specific TCRs, nearly half reportedly target regions left unmutated in variants.

In germline, CDR1 is SEHNR, CDR2 FQNEAQ (reference sequence). This CDR3 region has 15 residues. After removal of 7 bases from V and 4 bases from J, the junction contained 11 bases not matched to a gene. Note on this clone: Its target is unknown.

Measured with immunoSEQ multiplex PCR; TCRdb has only the in-frame clones, and not every one. The profile covers 120,000 or so clones, with roughly 87% appearing a single time and approximately 10% taken by the ten largest. The receptor's source is an adult in good health. This chain links TRBV7-9 with TRBJ2-3; TRBD2 matches 7 bases. The sequencing here drew on peripheral blood, taken on day 0 of AZD1222 vaccination. The CDR3 DNA is TGTGCCAGCACCCCGCCGAGCGGGAATTCAGATACGCAGTATTTT. This codes for CASTPPSGNSDTQYF.